The TCR beta chain described here comes from a study of memory CD4+ T cells and cytomegalovirus serostatus. A note on this clone: The antigen is not known.

Original processing notes: After removing out-of-frame reads, around 2.2 million distinct TCRbeta sequences remained. Data came from immunoSEQ multiplex PCR; TCRdb stores just in-frame clones and leaves some out. The V and J calls and the clone size are those of that table, but D and trimming were determined from the DNA. Among about 45,000 clones listed, about 73% were seen once. Findings and limits, study-wide: CD4+ memory repertoires contained 67 of 164 reported CMV TCRbeta sequences.

The germline CDR1 and CDR2 sequences are SGHTA and FQGNSA. The CDR3 is 15 amino acids. V dropped 0 bases and J dropped 8 bases, with 13 bases sitting between them. The sort gate was single viable CD3+CD4+CD8-CD45RO+ cells for memory CD4+ T cells. The source material was memory CD4+ T cells from blood. The receptor comes from an adult in good health and CMV-seronegative. J is TRBJ2-2 and V is TRBV7-2; either TRBD1 or TRBD2 may fit D (5 bases each). The CDR3 here is CASSLAGRAVGELFF. In nucleotides, the CDR3 is TGTGCCAGCAGCTTAGCGGGGCGGGCCGTAGGGGAGCTGTTTTTT.